The sample holds a few counts of the clone carrying this T cell receptor beta chain. Per the study methods: By means of reference gene primer amplification, nucleated cell counts were estimated. Repertoires were generated with immunoSEQ multiplex PCR, while TCRdb's copy carries only in-frame clones and drops some. Clonal size and the V and J genes are those of that table, whereas D and trimming came from the DNA. The sample consists of 160,000 or so clones, around four fifths of them appearing once. This specimen comes from a study of blood T cell repertoires in COVID-19. Germline CDR1 reads LGHDT; CDR2 reads YNNKEL (reference sequence). Trimming took 0 bases from V and 4 from J, leaving 9 bases between them. This CDR3 spans 14 amino acids. The age range of participants was about 18 to 90 years, with residence in some 25 US areas.

This clonotype was obtained from a woman aged 50 to 65 who had recovered from COVID-19. This chain connects TRBV3-1 (or the pseudogene TRBV3-2) to TRBJ1-2; D is possibly TRBD1 (5 bases). The sequenced material came from PBMCs or T cells enriched from blood (not recorded which). CDR3 in amino acids: CASSQDSRVYGYTF. CDR3 nucleotides: TGTGCCAGCAGCCAAGACTCCAGGGTCTATGGCTACACCTTC.